This T cell receptor beta chain was obtained from a study of cytomegalovirus exposure and HLA in healthy donors. The study's findings and limits: When analyzed later, a missense DCLRE1C variant was found to be linked to TCR beta V- and J-gene trimming. Apart from CMV serostatus, no immune exposure information was available. One later analysis reportedly identified an Asian-associated ancestry cluster that showed fewer N-insertions than the roughly 700-donor mean.

With regard to this clone: Its antigen is currently unknown.

The study ran its PCR with 60 Vbeta and 13 Jbeta primers. Clones were sequenced by immunoSEQ multiplex PCR, and TCRdb holds only the in-frame ones, with some missing. The sample carries some 150,000 clones, about 61% recorded once. The CDR3 consists of 15 residues. Germline lookup yields CDR1 SNHLY and CDR2 FYNNEI. V gave up 4 bases and J gave up 4 bases; unmatched junction bases: 5. The sequencing input was PBMCs. The chain has TRBV2 and TRBJ2-1; TRBD2 aligns across 9 bases. The source is a woman aged 40 to 50 in good health and CMV-seronegative. CDR3 region: CASSVSGGRYNEQFF. In DNA form, the CDR3 reads TGTGCCAGCAGTGTAAGCGGGGGGCGGTACAATGAGCAGTTCTTC.